One and the same sample provided the 13 T cell receptor beta chains below, sequenced in a study of T cell responses to AZD1222 COVID-19 vaccine. Assay used: immunoSEQ multiplex PCR; TCRdb lists only in-frame clones, some missing. The data show more than 150,000 clones, around 94% seen once. The specimen comprised peripheral blood, sampled on day 0 of AZD1222 vaccination. These receptors came from an adult in good health.

This rearrangement joins TRBV28 to TRBJ1-1; no clear D. Germline CDR1 and CDR2: MDHEN and SYDVKM. The CDR3 covers 14 residues. V was pared by 2 bases and J by 3 bases, with 10 bases between. The CDR3 region has the DNA TGTGCCAGCAGTTTAGGCCCGAGGGACACTGAAGCTTTCTTT. The encoded protein is CASSLGPRDTEAFF.

This chain joins TRBV7-9 and TRBJ1-2, with D uncertain. The V gene lost 7 bases and the J gene lost 6 bases, with 18 bases spanning the gap. Germline V CDR1 and CDR2: SEHNR, FQNEAQ (reference sequence). The CDR3 is made up of 14 amino acids. The CDR3 region is CASKPPLGLDGYTF. The CDR3 DNA follows: TGTGCCAGCAAACCGCCCTTGGGATTGGATGGCTACACCTTC.

V and J are TRBV27 and TRBJ2-1, with 8 positions matching TRBD1. The CDR3 runs 15 residues. With V trimmed by 1 base and J by 8 bases, 7 bases remained unmatched. Germline CDR1 MNHEY, CDR2 SMNVEV (reference sequence). Written as DNA, the CDR3 is TGTGCCAGCAGTTTATGGGGCAGGGGGCAGGATGAGCAGTTCTTC. Translation gives CASSLWGRGQDEQFF.

The rearrangement uses TRBV18 and TRBJ2-3; 7 positions agree with TRBD1. CDR1 and CDR2 from the germline V gene are KGHSH and LQKENI. The CDR3 runs to 14 residues. The V segment lost 4 bases and the J segment 2 bases; nucleotides outside the gene matches: 3. Here the CDR3 DNA reads TGTGCCAGCTCACACGGACAGGCCACAGATACGCAGTATTTT. It specifies CASSHGQATDTQYF.

The chain employs TRBV4-1 and TRBJ1-2; D is possibly TRBD1 (6 bases). Germline CDR1 MGHRA, CDR2 YSYEKL. Trimming stripped 10 bases from V and 8 bases from J, with 26 bases between. The CDR3 is made up of 15 amino acids. CDR3 nucleotide sequence: TGCGCCACCCACGCCGCGGGGGGCGGGAGAGTAGGCTACACCTTC. Its translation: CATHAAGGGRVGYTF.

The CDR3 nucleotides are TGTGCCAGCAGCTTCGGGGGATTGGGCGAGGCTTTCTTT. It specifies CASSFGGLGEAFF. The chain couples TRBV5-4 to TRBJ1-1; tentative D call: TRBD1 (5 bases). V was shortened by 2 bases and J by 11 bases, with 16 bases between the two germline ends. The CDR3 is 13 residues long. CDR1 SGHNT and CDR2 YYREEE come from the germline V gene (reference sequence).

Written as DNA, the CDR3 is TGTGCCAGCAGTTCCCCAGTTTCCACTAACACAGATACGCAGTATTTT. It is translated as CASSSPVSTNTDTQYF. J is TRBJ2-3 and V is TRBV6-5; no clear D. Germline values: CDR1 MNHEY, CDR2 SVGAGI. V was cut by 4 bases and J by 2 bases, with 16 bases left in between. The CDR3 has 16 amino acids.

The V call is TRBV3-1 (or the pseudogene TRBV3-2), the J call TRBJ1-4; D is uncertain. The V end was cut by 4 bases, the J end by 8 bases, with 14 bases between. The germline gives CDR1 LGHDT, CDR2 YNNKEL (reference sequence). The CDR3 totals 14 residues. CDR3 protein: CASSPRQAKEKLFF. The CDR3 DNA sequence: TGTGCCAGCAGCCCACGGCAAGCGAAGGAAAAACTGTTTTTT.

This chain joins TRBV18 and TRBJ2-1, with TRBD2 matching over 8 bases. V gave up 5 bases and J gave up 5 bases; unmatched junction bases: 14. Germline assignment: CDR1 KGHSH and CDR2 LQKENI. The CDR3 covers 17 residues. The CDR3 is CASSSVVAGGDDNEQFF. The CDR3 nucleotides read TGTGCCAGCTCATCTGTCGTCGCGGGAGGCGACGACAATGAGCAGTTCTTC. Looking up the rest from reference TRBV18 and TRBJ2-1 gives the full variable domain: NAGVMQNPRHLVRRRGQEARLRCSPMKGHSHVYWYRQLPEEGLKFMVYLQKENIIDESGMPKERFSAEFPKEGPSILRIQQVVRGDSAAYFCASSSVVAGGDDNEQFFGPGTRLTVL.

Comment on this clone: Other nucleotide sequences from this sample produce the same CDR3. This chain connects TRBV5-1 to TRBJ2-3, with no clear D. Germline V gene lookup returns CDR1 SGHRS and CDR2 YFSETQ. The CDR3 contains 15 residues. V was pared by 5 bases and J by 0 bases, with 13 bases between. The CDR3 region is CASSSSATSTDTQYF. For the CDR3, the DNA is TGCGCCAGCAGTTCCAGCGCTACTAGCACAGATACGCAGTATTTT.

The J gene is TRBJ1-1, the V gene TRBV11-2, with TRBD1 identical over 7 bases. After removal of 5 bases from V and 6 bases from J, the junction contained 21 bases not matched to a gene. Per germline, CDR1 SGHAT and CDR2 FQNNGV. CDR3 length equals 18 residues. The CDR3 loop is CASSEPRESWQGVAEAFF. DNA for the CDR3: TGTGCCAGCAGCGAACCGAGAGAATCCTGGCAGGGGGTCGCTGAAGCTTTCTTT.

The gene calls are TRBV19 and TRBJ2-7, with TRBD1 matching over 8 bases. Germline values: CDR1 LNHDA, CDR2 SQIVND (reference sequence). After removal of 5 bases from V and 3 bases from J, the junction contained 15 bases not matched to a gene. CDR3 length: 17 amino acids. The CDR3 sequence: CASSAGEGRGRRYEQYF. In DNA form, the CDR3 reads TGTGCCAGTAGTGCCGGTGAGGGCAGGGGGCGACGCTACGAGCAGTACTTC.

V is TRBV6-5 and J is TRBJ2-5; TRBD1 aligns across 11 bases. Germline V gene data show CDR1 as MNHEY and CDR2 as SVGAGI. CDR3 length equals 15 residues. The J segment lost 5 bases and the V segment lost 2 bases, leaving 4 bases of the junction unmatched. The CDR3 DNA reads as TGTGCCAGCAGTTACCGGACAGGGGGCAAGGAGACCCAGTACTTC. Translating gives CASSYRTGGKETQYF.